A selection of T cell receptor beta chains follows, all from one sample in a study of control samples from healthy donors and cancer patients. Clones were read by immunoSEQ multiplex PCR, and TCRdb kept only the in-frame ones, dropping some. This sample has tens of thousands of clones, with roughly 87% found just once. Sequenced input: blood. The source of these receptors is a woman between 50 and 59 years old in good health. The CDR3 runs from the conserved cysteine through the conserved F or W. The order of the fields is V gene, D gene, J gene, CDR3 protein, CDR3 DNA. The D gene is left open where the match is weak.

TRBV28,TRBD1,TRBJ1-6,CASRADRPWGNSPLHF,TGTGCCAGCAGGGCGGACAGGCCATGGGGTAATTCACCCCTCCACTTT
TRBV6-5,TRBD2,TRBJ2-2,CAAGGANTGELFF,TGTGCCGCGGGGGGGGCGAACACCGGGGAGCTGTTTTTT
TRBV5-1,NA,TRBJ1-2,CASSPGQTYGYTF,TGCGCCAGCAGCCCAGGACAGACATATGGCTACACCTTC
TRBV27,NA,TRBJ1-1,CASSLRRGWSTEAFF,TGTGCCAGCAGTCTCCGGAGGGGATGGAGCACTGAAGCTTTCTTT
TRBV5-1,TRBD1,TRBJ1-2,CASSSGQGYGYTF,TGCGCCAGCAGTTCAGGACAGGGCTATGGCTACACCTTC
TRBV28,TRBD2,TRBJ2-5,CASRPGGLAGETQYF,TGTGCCAGCAGACCGGGAGGACTAGCGGGAGAGACCCAGTACTTC
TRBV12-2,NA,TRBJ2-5,CASRLGFRELAGRTFQETQYF,TGTGCAAGTCGCTTAGGTTTTAGGGAACTAGCGGGCCGAACTTTCCAAGAGACCCAGTACTTC
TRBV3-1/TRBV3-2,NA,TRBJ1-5,CASSRWGGNQPQHF,TGTGCCAGCAGCCGGTGGGGAGGGAATCAGCCCCAGCATTTT
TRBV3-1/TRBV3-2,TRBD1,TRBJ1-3,CASSPWGQGRGTIYF,TGTGCCAGCAGCCCCTGGGGACAGGGCCGCGGCACCATATATTTT
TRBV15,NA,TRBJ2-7,CATSRDSSSYEQYF,TGTGCCACCAGCAGAGACAGTTCCTCCTACGAGCAGTACTTC
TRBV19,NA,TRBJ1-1,CASSTGSGTEAFF,TGTGCCAGTAGTACGGGGTCGGGCACTGAAGCTTTCTTT
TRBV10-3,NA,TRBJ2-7,CAISPTGGGYEQYF,TGTGCCATTTCCCCGACAGGAGGGGGCTACGAGCAGTACTTC
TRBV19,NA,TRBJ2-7,CASSIDRDLEQYF,TGTGCCAGTAGTATAGATCGGGATCTCGAGCAGTACTTC
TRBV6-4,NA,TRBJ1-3,CASSDDAGSSGNTIYF,TGTGCCAGCAGTGACGACGCCGGGAGCTCTGGAAACACCATATATTTT
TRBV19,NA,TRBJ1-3,CASLNRQSTSGNTIYF,TGTGCCAGTCTCAACCGGCAGTCCACCTCTGGAAACACCATATATTTT
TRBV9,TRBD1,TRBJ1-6,CASSSPHQGANSPLHF,TGTGCCAGCAGCTCACCTCACCAGGGGGCTAATTCACCCCTCCACTTT
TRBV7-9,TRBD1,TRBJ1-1,CASSPGGRSEAFF,TGTGCCAGCAGCCCAGGGGGTAGGTCTGAAGCTTTCTTT
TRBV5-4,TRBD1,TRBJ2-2,CASRTPGQPNTGELFF,TGTGCCAGCAGAACACCGGGACAGCCGAACACCGGGGAGCTGTTTTTT
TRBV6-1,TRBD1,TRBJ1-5,CASSEGQPFQPQHF,TGTGCCAGCAGTGAGGGACAGCCCTTTCAGCCCCAGCATTTT
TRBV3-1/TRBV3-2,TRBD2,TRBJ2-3,CASSQDVGLASDTQYF,TGTGCCAGCAGCCAAGATGTAGGACTAGCCTCAGATACGCAGTATTTT
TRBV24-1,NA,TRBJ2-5,CATSDPGPSTQYF,TGTGCCACCTCCGACCCAGGGCCGTCTACCCAGTACTTC
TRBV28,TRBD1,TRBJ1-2,CASRAGGDYGYTF,TGTGCCAGCAGAGCAGGGGGCGACTATGGCTACACCTTC
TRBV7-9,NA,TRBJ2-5,CASSTSPQGGTQYF,TGTGCCAGCAGCACTAGTCCTCAAGGGGGGACCCAGTACTTC
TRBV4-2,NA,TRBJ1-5,CASSQLTGTGGQPQHF,TGTGCCAGCAGCCAATTAACAGGGACCGGCGGACAGCCCCAGCATTTT
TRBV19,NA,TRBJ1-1,CASSIDRRGLAAEAFF,TGTGCCAGTAGTATAGATCGGAGGGGTCTGGCTGCTGAAGCTTTCTTT
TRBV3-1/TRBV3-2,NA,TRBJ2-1,CASTPPRTYNEQFF,TGTGCCAGCACCCCTCCGCGCACCTACAATGAGCAGTTCTTC
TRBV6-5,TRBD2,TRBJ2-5,CASSPTSGMGETQYF,TGTGCCAGCAGTCCCACTAGCGGGATGGGCGAGACCCAGTACTTC